This T cell receptor (beta chain) was identified in a study of blood T cell repertoires in COVID-19. Study-wide background: Sample material is recorded as cDNA or gDNA derived from T cells, B-cell-depleted T cells, or PBMCs.

The germline V gene encodes CDR1 SGDLS and CDR2 YYNGEE. V gave up 1 base and J gave up 0 bases, with 20 bases separating them. This CDR3 spans 19 amino acids. In the source study's methods: Amplification of reference gene primers provided the estimated nucleated cell counts. Sequenced by immunoSEQ multiplex PCR; TCRdb stores in-frame clones only, minus some. That table is the source of V, J and clone size, and D and trimming were worked out from the DNA. The table records tens of thousands of clones, 88% of them present only once. Specimen: peripheral blood. The clonotype comes from a human donor in a cohort sampled during active COVID-19. This chain connects TRBV9 to TRBJ2-1, with D possibly TRBD2 on 7 matching bases. The CDR3 coding sequence is TGTGCCAGCAGCGTAACCGGGGGGCACTACCCTAACTCCTACAATGAGCAGTTCTTC. Amino acid sequence: CASSVTGGHYPNSYNEQFF.